A selection of T cell receptor beta chains follows, all from one sample in a study of T-cell reconstitution after alpha-beta-depleted transplantation in children. Using its own MiXCR run on the PCR reads, TCRdb lists one record per CDR3 protein. The sample has almost 500,000 distinct CDR3 sequences; under 12% are singletons. The sample was PBMCs, taken before TCRalphabeta/CD19-depleted stem cell transplant. The receptors stem from a child aged 2-9 years with inherited bone marrow failure, due to receive a stem cell transplant. Each CDR3 is given with its conserved first and last residue. A D gene is named only where the DNA matches it firmly. The size field is filled for only some rows; it gives once, few, many or a size class.

clone_size	d_call	j_call	cdr3_length	v_call	cdr3_nt	cdr3_aa
many	TRBD2	TRBJ2-1	15	TRBV27	TGTGCCAGCACCAGACTAGCGGGAGGTTCGAATGAGCAGTTCTTC	CASTRLAGGSNEQFF
many	.	TRBJ1-1	14	TRBV7-2	TGTGCCAGCAGCTTAGCCTGGGGAGGGACTGAAGCTTTCTTT	CASSLAWGGTEAFF
many	.	TRBJ2-2	14	TRBV27	TGTGCCACCAGAGACGTGATGAACACCGGGGAGCTGTTTTTT	CATRDVMNTGELFF
many	.	TRBJ2-3	12	TRBV5-6	TGTGCCAGCAGCTTGGGCCCTGCTCCGCAGTATTTT	CASSLGPAPQYF
.	TRBD2	TRBJ2-7	16	TRBV6-5	TGTGCCAGCAGGATAAACGGGAGGGGTTCTCCCTACGAGCAGTACTTC	CASRINGRGSPYEQYF
many	.	TRBJ2-5	13	TRBV29-1	TGCAGCGTTGGGCAGGCTATTCAAGAGACCCAGTACTTC	CSVGQAIQETQYF
.	TRBD2	TRBJ2-2	16	TRBV10-3	TGTGCCATCAGTAAACTAGCGGGAGTTAACACCGGGGAGCTGTTTTTT	CAISKLAGVNTGELFF
many	TRBD2	TRBJ2-3	13	TRBV12-3/TRBV12-4	TGTGCCAGCAGTTTAGTTCCGCGGGAGTCGCAGTATTTT	CASSLVPRESQYF
.	.	TRBJ2-1	16	TRBV28	TGTGCCGGCAGTTTGTTAGAGACGGGTGGTTACAATGAGCAGTTCTTC	CAGSLLETGGYNEQFF
many	TRBD1	TRBJ2-5	14	TRBV5-1	TGCGCCAGCAGGCGGGGACAGGGCCAAGAGACCCAGTACTTC	CASRRGQGQETQYF
few	TRBD1	TRBJ2-2	15	TRBV30	TGTGCCTGGAGGAACAGGGGGCATGACACCGGGGAGCTGTTTTTT	CAWRNRGHDTGELFF
.	.	TRBJ2-1	14	TRBV12-3/TRBV12-4	TGTGCCAGCAGTCCCTGGGGGGGGCTCAATGAGCAGTTCTTC	CASSPWGGLNEQFF
many	TRBD2	TRBJ2-1	17	TRBV25-1	TGTGCCACCAGCGGGACTAGCGGGAGGTCGTCCTACAATGAGCAGTTCTTC	CATSGTSGRSSYNEQFF
many	TRBD2	TRBJ2-7	14	TRBV7-2	TGTGCCAGCAGCTTAGTAGCGGGATTCAACGAGCAGTACTTC	CASSLVAGFNEQYF
many	TRBD1	TRBJ2-3	16	TRBV12-3/TRBV12-4	TGTGCCAGCAGTCCCCCCGGGACAGGGTTCACAGATACGCAGTATTTT	CASSPPGTGFTDTQYF
few	.	TRBJ2-7	13	TRBV5-4	TGTGCCAGCAGCTTGGCCGGGACTTCCGAGCAGTACTTC	CASSLAGTSEQYF
few	.	TRBJ1-2	13	TRBV7-2	TGTGCCAGCAGCTTGACAGGCATTCATGGCTACACCTTC	CASSLTGIHGYTF
few	TRBD1	TRBJ1-5	14	TRBV12-3/TRBV12-4	TGTGCCAGCAGGGCCGGACAGGGATATCAGCCCCAGCATTTT	CASRAGQGYQPQHF
many	.	TRBJ2-7	11	TRBV20-1	TGCAGTGCTAGCCCTAGAGACGAGCAGTACTTC	CSASPRDEQYF
many	TRBD2	TRBJ2-3	14	TRBV20-1	TGCAGTGCTTGGGACGGGAGGAGCACAGATACGCAGTATTTT	CSAWDGRSTDTQYF
many	.	TRBJ2-2	12	TRBV12-3/TRBV12-4	TGTGCCAGCAACCTTGGGCGCGGGGAGCTGTTTTTT	CASNLGRGELFF
many	.	TRBJ1-4	12	TRBV7-8	TGTGCCAGCAGCTTCATAGGAGAAAAACTGTTTTTT	CASSFIGEKLFF
many	TRBD1	TRBJ2-1	15	TRBV29-1	TGCAGCGTTGAACCGACCGGGACAGTAAACAATGAGCAGTTCTTC	CSVEPTGTVNNEQFF
many	TRBD2	TRBJ2-1	18	TRBV6-2/TRBV6-3	TGTGCCAGCAGCTTAGCGGGAGTTAGCCTTATGACCCGAAATGAGCAGTTCTTC	CASSLAGVSLMTRNEQFF
.	TRBD2	TRBJ2-5	19	TRBV6-1	TGTACCAGCAGCTTTCGAAGGCGTGGGACTAGCGGGAGTGGGGAGACCCAGTACTTC	CTSSFRRRGTSGSGETQYF
few	.	TRBJ2-4	20	TRBV21-1	TGTGCCAGCAGCGCGTCCGGGACCCTCAAAAGGGAGCTAGCCAAAAACATTCAGTACTTC	CASSASGTLKRELAKNIQYF
many	TRBD2	TRBJ2-3	15	TRBV20-1	TGCAGCCACCGAAAGGCAGCGGGGGGTTGGGATACGCAGTATTTT	CSHRKAAGGWDTQYF
.	TRBD1	TRBJ1-5	16	TRBV12-3/TRBV12-4	TGTGCCAGCAGCACAGGGGAGGGTACCCCTAATCAGCCCCAGCATTTT	CASSTGEGTPNQPQHF
many	.	TRBJ2-7	15	TRBV9	TGTGCCAGCAGCGTAGACACTAGCCCCACCTACGAGCAGTACTTC	CASSVDTSPTYEQYF